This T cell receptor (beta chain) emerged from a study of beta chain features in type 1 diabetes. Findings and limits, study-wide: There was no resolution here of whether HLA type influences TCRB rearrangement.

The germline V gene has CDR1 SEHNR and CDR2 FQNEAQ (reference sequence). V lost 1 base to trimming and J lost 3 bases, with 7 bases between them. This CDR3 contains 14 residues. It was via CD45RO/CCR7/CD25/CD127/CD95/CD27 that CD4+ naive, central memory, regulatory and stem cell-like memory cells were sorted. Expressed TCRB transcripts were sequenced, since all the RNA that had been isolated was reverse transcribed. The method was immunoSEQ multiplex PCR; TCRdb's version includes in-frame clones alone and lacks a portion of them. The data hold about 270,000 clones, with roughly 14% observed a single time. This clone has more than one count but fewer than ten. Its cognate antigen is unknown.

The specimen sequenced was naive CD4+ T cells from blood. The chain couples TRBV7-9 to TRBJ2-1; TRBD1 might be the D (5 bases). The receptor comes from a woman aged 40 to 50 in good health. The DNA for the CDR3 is TGTGCCAGCAGCTTAGACCAGGGCTACAATGAGCAGTTCTTC. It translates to CASSLDQGYNEQFF.